This T cell receptor beta chain was documented in a study of T-cell reconstitution after alpha-beta-depleted transplantation in children. Unique molecular identifiers were incorporated when the TCRbeta library was constructed. TCRdb itself ran the PCR reads through MiXCR, one entry per CDR3 protein. The sample records hundreds of thousands of distinct CDR3 sequences, approximately 16% being singletons. This clonotype was detected many times. The CDR3 is 11 residues long. J was trimmed by 7 bases and V by 5 bases; bases with no gene match: 1. This receptor was identified in a human donor who donated a stem cell graft to a child with acute myeloid leukemia. Sequenced material: PBMCs from the stem cell graft donor, taken from the stem cell graft. This chain links TRBV12-3 or TRBV12-4 with TRBJ2-7, with TRBD2 identical over 8 bases. The CDR3 sequence: CASSRGGEQYF. The CDR3 DNA reads TGTGCCAGCAGTCGGGGGGGGGAGCAGTACTTC.